This TCR beta chain was profiled in a study of blood T cell repertoires in COVID-19. Study-wide background: Nucleic acid was either cDNA or gDNA, and it came from T cells, B-cell-depleted T cells, or PBMCs.

Resolution of symptoms, clearance, or two negative PCRs was present in recovered Cohort 3 donors. The germline V and J ends were trimmed by 2 bases and 7 bases, with 9 bases remaining between them. CDR1 and CDR2 from the germline V gene are SGHRS and YFSETQ. The CDR3 is made up of 12 amino acids. Produced via immunoSEQ multiplex PCR; TCRdb's table is partial and in-frame only. The sample yields 300,000 to 450,000 clones, around 87% seen once. This TCR was sampled from a man aged 25 to 40 who had recovered from COVID-19. The rearrangement uses TRBV5-1 and TRBJ1-2; no clear D. The sample comprised PBMCs or T cells enriched from blood (not recorded which). The CDR3 reads CASSLDRGGYTF. DNA for the CDR3: TGCGCCAGCAGCTTAGATCGGGGTGGCTACACCTTC.